This TCR beta chain was retrieved from a study of regulatory T cells in long-lasting Graves disease. This clonotype was counted ten times or more. The sample's time point: persistent/refractory GD, antithyroid drugs over 5 years with positive TRAb. Isolated PBMC RNA provided the starting material for the TCR library. Construction of the TCR beta libraries employed iRepertoire HTBI primers in conjunction with Arm-PCR of CDR3 regions. A single record per CDR3 protein comes from TCRdb applying MiXCR to the multiplex PCR reads. The repertoire consists of around 450,000 distinct CDR3 sequences, with 20% to 25% occurring once and the leading ten covering roughly 7%. Trimming took 6 bases from V and 4 from J, leaving 18 bases between them. Germline lookup yields CDR1 SGHVS and CDR2 FQNEAQ. This CDR3 has 16 amino acids.

This receptor was identified in a female donor with Graves disease. The chain carries TRBV7-8 and TRBJ1-4, with D perhaps matching TRBD1 (5 bases). The sample was peripheral blood mononuclear cells (PBMCs), taken when the disease was refractory, from a patient treated with antithyroid drugs. Here the CDR3 reads CASRPRTGPDNEKLFF. In nucleotides, the CDR3 is TGTGCCAGCAGACCGAGAACAGGCCCCGATAATGAAAAACTGTTTTTT.